This entry lists 27 T cell receptor beta chains sequenced from one sample in a study of CD8 T cells in ankylosing spondylitis. Study findings and constraints: Typical of ankylosing spondylitis blood, it appeared, was a TCR beta motif of roughly eight highly homologous variants.

In TCRdb, the 5' RACE reads were re-called with MiXCR into one record per CDR3 protein. This sample has 400,000 to 450,000 distinct CDR3 sequences, with approximately 17% found just once. No cognate antigen is known for these TCRs. The sample taken for sequencing was blood, either unsorted or a sorted T cell fraction (not recorded which). The receptors originated from a male donor with ankylosing spondylitis.

The chain links TRBV27 to TRBJ2-1, with D possibly being TRBD1 (6 bases). CDR1 and CDR2 (germline): MNHEY, SMNVEV (reference sequence). The length of the CDR3 is 17 residues. The V end lost 4 bases, the J end lost 0 bases, and 16 bases lay between the germline ends. For the CDR3, the DNA is TGTGCCAGCAGTTGGGGGTCCGGGACACCCTCCTACAATGAGCAGTTCTTC. Residues: CASSWGSGTPSYNEQFF.

Only a few counts were recorded for this clonotype. The chain combines TRBV19 with TRBJ1-5, with 8 bases matching TRBD1. V trimming: 8 bases; J trimming: 4 bases; junction bases outside the gene matches: 10. CDR3 length equals 15 residues. Germline V gene sequence: CDR1 LNHDA, CDR2 SQIVND (reference sequence). CDR3 DNA: TGTGCCAGTGCCACCGGGACAGGTAGTAATCAGCCCCAGCATTTT. Translating gives CASATGTGSNQPQHF.

The chain employs TRBV5-1 and TRBJ2-5; D may be TRBD1 or TRBD2 (6 bases each). The CDR3 consists of 14 residues. Germline CDR1 is SGHRS and CDR2 is YFSETQ. Trimming pared 5 bases from V and 1 base from J, leaving 12 bases between. CDR3 region: CASSRRGVQETQYF. The CDR3 DNA follows: TGCGCCAGCAGTCGTAGGGGGGTCCAAGAGACCCAGTACTTC.

The chain is built from TRBV27 and TRBJ2-1, with 11 bases that match TRBD2. CDR3 size: 14 residues. Per germline, CDR1 MNHEY and CDR2 SMNVEV (reference sequence). With 4 bases clipped from V and 7 bases from J, the junction kept 3 bases outside the gene matches. CDR3 sequence (DNA): TGTGCCAGCAGTTCACTAGCGGGAGAGAATGAGCAGTTCTTC. This translates into CASSSLAGENEQFF.

This clonotype was detected many times. The J gene is TRBJ1-6, the V gene TRBV12-3 or TRBV12-4; D ambiguous. V lost 3 bases and J lost 9, with 12 bases in between. CDR3 length: 14 amino acids. The CDR3: CASSFLGDSSPLHF. CDR3 DNA: TGTGCCAGCAGTTTCCTTGGGGATTCTTCACCCCTCCACTTT.

The rearrangement links TRBV27 to TRBJ2-5, with 12 bases identical to TRBD2. V was pared by 5 bases and J by 5 bases, with 15 bases of the junction left unmatched. The CDR3 is 18 amino acids. Germline V gene lookup returns CDR1 MNHEY and CDR2 SMNVEV (reference sequence). As DNA, the CDR3 is TGTGCCAGCAGTCCTCTCTTGTCTAGCGGGGGGGCCGGTGAGACCCAGTACTTC. It codes for CASSPLLSSGGAGETQYF.

This clonotype appeared a few times. The chain uses TRBV19 and TRBJ2-1, with D perhaps matching TRBD1 (6 bases). Germline V gene lookup returns CDR1 LNHDA and CDR2 SQIVND (reference sequence). V lost 6 bases and J 0 bases, leaving 15 bases between the germline ends. This CDR3 is 16 amino acids long. This chain's CDR3 is CASRPGDRISYNEQFF. The CDR3 DNA reads as TGTGCCAGTAGACCAGGGGACCGCATCTCCTACAATGAGCAGTTCTTC.

This clonotype appeared a few times. DNA of the CDR3: TGCGCCAGCAGCCAGGCGATGACAGGGGGTCAAGATGAGCAGTTCTTC. It codes for CASSQAMTGGQDEQFF. The chain employs TRBV4-1 and TRBJ2-1; 9 nucleotides match TRBD1. Looked up from germline, CDR1 is MGHRA and CDR2 is YSYEKL. The CDR3 consists of 16 residues. V lost 3 bases, J lost 8 bases, and 11 bases stayed unmatched.

The rearrangement joins TRBV20-1 to TRBJ2-7, with TRBD2 matching over 10 bases. With V trimmed by 6 bases and J by 3 bases, 8 bases remained unmatched. CDR1 and CDR2 (germline): DFQATT, SNEGSKA (reference sequence). The CDR3 is 14 residues long. In DNA form, the CDR3 reads TGCAGTGCCCCCCCTAGCGGGAGCGGCTACGAGCAGTACTTC. As protein: CSAPPSGSGYEQYF.

This clonotype was counted between two and nine times. V gene TRBV11-2 combines with J gene TRBJ2-7; maybe TRBD1 (6 bases). In germline, CDR1 is SGHAT, CDR2 FQNNGV. This CDR3 comprises 13 residues. V lost 6 bases and J 7 bases, leaving 16 bases between the germline ends. In DNA, the CDR3 is TGTGCCAGCAGTTGGGGACAAACGAGGGAGCAGTACTTC. Its protein is CASSWGQTREQYF.

This clonotype has just a few counts. The chain employs TRBV20-1 and TRBJ2-7, with TRBD2 identical over 13 bases. CDR3 length: 18 residues. Germline V lookup: CDR1 DFQATT, CDR2 SNEGSKA (reference sequence). V lost 4 bases and J lost 1; bases outside the gene matches: 13. CDR3 nucleotide sequence: TGCAGTGCTATCGATATACTAGCGGGAGGGCCTACATCCTACGAGCAGTACTTC. Translated: CSAIDILAGGPTSYEQYF.

This clonotype was seen a handful of times. The V and J genes are TRBV20-1 and TRBJ2-5, with D tentatively TRBD1 (6 bases). The CDR3 is made up of 15 amino acids. Germline loops: CDR1 DFQATT, CDR2 SNEGSKA (reference sequence). The V and J ends lost 3 bases and 4 bases respectively, with 18 bases between them. Written as DNA, the CDR3 is TGCAGTGCTAGCTACCAGGGGCGGACGTCAGAGACCCAGTACTTC. Amino acids: CSASYQGRTSETQYF.

The chain is built from TRBV19 and TRBJ1-1; no firm D call. The germline V gene encodes CDR1 LNHDA and CDR2 SQIVND (reference sequence). V was clipped by 9 bases and J by 6 bases, with 17 bases between them. The CDR3 runs 13 residues. CDR3 sequence reads: CASLRAQRAEAFF. In DNA, the CDR3 is TGTGCCAGCCTGAGGGCCCAAAGGGCTGAAGCTTTCTTT.

The chain employs TRBV18 and TRBJ2-3; the D is unclear. This CDR3 is 14 amino acids long. V was pared by 4 bases and J by 2 bases, with 10 bases between. The germline CDR1 and CDR2 sequences are KGHSH and LQKENI. The CDR3 here is CASSLTSDTDTQYF. The CDR3 nucleotides are TGTGCCAGCTCACTCACAAGTGACACAGATACGCAGTATTTT. Supplemented by reference TRBV18 and TRBJ2-3, the full variable domain reads NAGVMQNPRHLVRRRGQEARLRCSPMKGHSHVYWYRQLPEEGLKFMVYLQKENIIDESGMPKERFSAEFPKEGPSILRIQQVVRGDSAAYFCASSLTSDTDTQYFGPGTRLTVL.

The V call is TRBV7-9, the J call TRBJ2-1; the D is unclear. V was cut by 5 bases and J by 9 bases, with 14 bases left in between. The CDR3 totals 13 residues. Per the germline V gene, CDR1 is SEHNR and CDR2 is FQNEAQ (reference sequence). The CDR3 here is CASSALNVGEQFF. For the CDR3, the DNA is TGTGCCAGCAGCGCCCTTAATGTTGGTGAGCAGTTCTTC.

This clonotype occurred a few times. The chain has TRBV2 and TRBJ2-7, with TRBD1 matching over 9 bases. CDR1 is SNHLY and CDR2 is FYNNEI in the germline V gene. The CDR3 covers 15 residues. V lost 7 bases and J lost 3; bases outside the gene matches: 10. The CDR3 nucleotides are TGTGCCAGCAATCGCGACAGGGGGGCGAACTACGAGCAGTACTTC. The encoded protein is CASNRDRGANYEQYF.

V and J are TRBV27 and TRBJ2-1; D perhaps matches TRBD1 (6 bases). V shed 5 bases and J shed 4 bases, with 18 bases lying between them. Germline CDR1 reads MNHEY; CDR2 reads SMNVEV (reference sequence). The CDR3 loop spans 16 amino acids. The CDR3 DNA follows: TGTGCCAGCAGTCCCCTCGGTGGGGGACATTACAATGAGCAGTTCTTC. This encodes CASSPLGGGHYNEQFF.

This chain joins TRBV6-1 and TRBJ2-2; 11 bases map to TRBD2. Germline V gene sequence: CDR1 MNHNS, CDR2 SASEGT. The junction had 13 bases not matched to a gene; V was cut back by 6 bases and J by 4 bases. The CDR3 is 18 residues long. CDR3 in amino acids: CASSKRTSGPWSTGELFF. DNA of the CDR3: TGTGCCAGCAGCAAACGGACTAGCGGGCCCTGGAGCACCGGGGAGCTGTTTTTT.

Only a few counts were recorded for this clonotype. The rearrangement joins TRBV7-2 to TRBJ2-6, with D possibly being TRBD1 or TRBD2 (5 bases each). Trimming took off 4 bases at V and 4 bases at J, with 14 bases between the two ends. The CDR3 has 16 residues. Germline V gives CDR1 SGHTA, CDR2 FQGNSA. The CDR3 region is CASSSPLGTGANVLTF. CDR3 bases: TGTGCCAGCAGCTCCCCCTTAGGGACCGGGGCCAACGTCCTGACTTTC.

The rearrangement links TRBV6-5 to TRBJ1-1, with no clear D. There are 17 residues in the CDR3. The germline gives CDR1 MNHEY, CDR2 SVGAGI. The V and J ends lost 2 bases and 0 bases respectively, with 16 bases between them. CDR3 coding DNA: TGTGCCAGCAGTTACACCGGTGGGAGGGATATGAACACTGAAGCTTTCTTT. It encodes CASSYTGGRDMNTEAFF.

The sample holds a few counts of this clonotype. DNA of the CDR3: TGTGCCATCAGGAGGAAGGGACTAGCGGGAGGAGCGTCCTACGAGCAGTACTTC. This encodes CAIRRKGLAGGASYEQYF. V usage is TRBV10-3 and J usage is TRBJ2-7; 15 bases are a match to TRBD2. Germline CDR1 is ENHRY and CDR2 is SYGVKD. Germline trimming cut 6 bases from V and 1 base from J; bases unmatched to any gene: 10. The CDR3 has 18 residues.

The chain's CDR3 is CASSYYGTGNTGELFF. CDR3 bases: TGTGCCAGCAGTTACTATGGGACAGGGAACACCGGGGAGCTGTTTTTT. This chain links TRBV6-5 with TRBJ2-2, with 8 bases aligning to TRBD1. Germline-derived CDR1 and CDR2 are MNHEY and SVGAGI. V lost 1 base to trimming and J lost 1 base; unmatched junction nucleotides: 2. There are 16 residues in the CDR3.

This clonotype showed up many times. The chain employs TRBV3-1 and TRBJ2-7; D not certain. The CDR3 is 13 amino acids. The germline V gene has CDR1 LGHDT and CDR2 YNNKEL (reference sequence). V lost 0 bases and J 2 bases, leaving 5 bases between the germline ends. The CDR3 here is CASSQDRAYEQYF. CDR3 DNA: TGTGCCAGCAGCCAAGATCGAGCCTACGAGCAGTACTTC.

J is TRBJ2-2 and V is TRBV5-1, with 9 positions matching TRBD1. The CDR3 consists of 14 residues. CDR1 is SGHRS and CDR2 is YFSETQ in the germline V gene. V shed 4 bases and J 6 bases; nucleotides not matched to a gene: 4. CDR3 in DNA: TGCGCCAGCAGCCCCACAGGGGGCCCCGGGGAGCTGTTTTTT. The encoded protein is CASSPTGGPGELFF.

The chain couples TRBV11-2 to TRBJ1-2; 7 bases line up with TRBD1. The germline V gene encodes CDR1 SGHAT and CDR2 FQNNGV. Unmatched junction bases numbered 2, after V lost 0 bases and J lost 7 bases. The CDR3 extends over 13 amino acids. The CDR3: CASSLDYRGGYTF. The DNA for the CDR3 is TGTGCCAGCAGCTTAGATTACAGGGGTGGCTACACCTTC.

This clonotype showed up just a few times. The V call is TRBV25-1, the J call TRBJ2-3; no definite D call. The CDR3 extends over 14 amino acids. Trimming left V 6 bases short and J 2 bases short, with 12 bases between. CDR1 MGHDK and CDR2 SYGVNS come from the germline V gene. The CDR3 DNA is TGTGCCAGCAGGGGTGGGTTACCCACAGATACGCAGTATTTT. Translating it yields CASRGGLPTDTQYF.

The chain uses TRBV6-1 and TRBJ1-4; TRBD1 matches 7 bases. The V segment lost 5 bases and the J segment 5 bases; nucleotides outside the gene matches: 5. This CDR3 is built from 14 residues. From germline, CDR1 is MNHNS and CDR2 SASEGT. In DNA form, the CDR3 reads TGTGCCAGCAGTCCGGGACAGCGAAATGAAAAACTGTTTTTT. It specifies CASSPGQRNEKLFF.